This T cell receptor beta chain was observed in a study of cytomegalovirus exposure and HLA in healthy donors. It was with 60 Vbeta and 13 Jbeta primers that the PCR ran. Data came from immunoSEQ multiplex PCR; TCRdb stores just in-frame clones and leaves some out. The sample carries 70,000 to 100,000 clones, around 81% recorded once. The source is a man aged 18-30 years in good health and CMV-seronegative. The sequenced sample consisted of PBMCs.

Here the CDR3 reads CASSEHRDSEAFF. Here the CDR3 DNA reads TGTGCCAGCAGTGAACACCGGGACAGTGAAGCTTTCTTT. The chain recombines TRBV6-1 with TRBJ1-1; TRBD1 matches 7 bases. This CDR3 has 13 amino acids. Germline CDR1 reads MNHNS; CDR2 reads SASEGT. V lost 2 bases, J lost 7 bases, and 4 bases stayed unmatched.